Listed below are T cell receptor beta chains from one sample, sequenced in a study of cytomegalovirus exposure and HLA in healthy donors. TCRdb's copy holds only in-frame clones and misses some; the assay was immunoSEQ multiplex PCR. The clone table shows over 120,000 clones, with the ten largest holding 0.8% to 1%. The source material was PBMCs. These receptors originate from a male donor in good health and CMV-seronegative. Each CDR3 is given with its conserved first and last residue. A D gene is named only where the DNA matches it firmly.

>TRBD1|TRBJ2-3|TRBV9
CASSDLGGDRTDTQYF
TGTGCCAGCAGCGATTTAGGGGGCGATCGCACAGATACGCAGTATTTT
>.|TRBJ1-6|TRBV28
CAAAGTYSYNSPLHF
TGTGCCGCCGCGGGCACCTACTCCTATAATTCACCCCTCCACTTT
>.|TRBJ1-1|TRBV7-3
CASSSPGPNTEAFF
TGTGCCAGCAGCTCCCCGGGTCCGAACACTGAAGCTTTCTTT
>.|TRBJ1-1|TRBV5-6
CASSVASGPEAFF
TGTGCCAGCAGCGTCGCATCAGGGCCTGAAGCTTTCTTT
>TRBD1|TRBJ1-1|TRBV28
CASSFLRTGFQVAFF
TGTGCCAGCAGTTTCCTAAGGACAGGGTTTCAGGTAGCTTTCTTT
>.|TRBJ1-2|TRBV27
CASSFLQGSWNGYTF
TGTGCCAGCAGTTTTCTTCAGGGGAGTTGGAATGGCTACACCTTC
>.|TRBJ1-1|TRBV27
CASSFLQGNTEAFF
TGTGCCAGCAGTTTCTTACAGGGGAACACTGAAGCTTTCTTT
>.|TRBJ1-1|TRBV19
CASTRRTGIGTEAFF
TGTGCCAGTACCCGAAGAACAGGGATCGGCACTGAAGCTTTCTTT
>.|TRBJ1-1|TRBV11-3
CASSRAPSGTEAFF
TGTGCCAGCAGTCGCGCGCCTTCGGGGACTGAAGCTTTCTTT
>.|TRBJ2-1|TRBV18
CASSPQGAPGNEQFF
TGTGCCAGCTCACCACAAGGGGCGCCTGGCAATGAGCAGTTCTTC
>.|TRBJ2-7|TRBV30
CAWSVRVSYEQYF
TGTGCCTGGAGTGTACGGGTTTCCTACGAGCAGTACTTC
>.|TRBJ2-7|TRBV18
CASSPVPTGLRYEQYF
TGTGCCAGCTCACCAGTTCCGACAGGCTTGCGCTACGAGCAGTACTTC
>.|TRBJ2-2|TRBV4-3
CASSQGDSANTGELFF
TGCGCCAGCAGCCAGGGAGACTCCGCGAACACCGGGGAGCTGTTTTTT
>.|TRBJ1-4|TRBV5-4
CASSFSGSNEKLFF
TGTGCCAGCAGCTTCTCGGGGAGTAATGAAAAACTGTTTTTT
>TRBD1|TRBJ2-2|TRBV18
CASSAGTGGWNTGELFF
TGTGCCAGCTCGGCCGGGACAGGGGGCTGGAACACCGGGGAGCTGTTTTTT
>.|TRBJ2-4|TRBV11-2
CASSLMRFPLAKNIQYF
TGTGCCAGCAGCTTAATGAGGTTTCCTCTAGCCAAAAACATTCAGTACTTC
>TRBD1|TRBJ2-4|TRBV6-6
CASSYSQGARRNIQYF
TGTGCCAGCAGTTACTCCCAGGGGGCTAGGAGAAACATTCAGTACTTC
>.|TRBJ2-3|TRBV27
CASIDDSRPLWNTQYF
TGTGCCAGCATAGACGACAGCCGACCCCTTTGGAATACGCAGTATTTT
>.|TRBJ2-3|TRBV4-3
CASSLSFRDTQYF
TGCGCCAGCAGCCTAAGCTTCAGGGATACGCAGTATTTT
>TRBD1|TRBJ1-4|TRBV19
CASTQTGRFEKLFF
TGTGCCAGTACTCAGACAGGGAGGTTTGAAAAACTGTTTTTT
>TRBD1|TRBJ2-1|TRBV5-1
CASSPRTGGYNEQFF
TGCGCCAGCAGCCCACGGACAGGGGGCTACAATGAGCAGTTCTTC
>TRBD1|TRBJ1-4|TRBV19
CASRGANRGDEKLFF
TGTGCCAGTAGGGGGGCGAACAGGGGTGATGAAAAACTGTTTTTT
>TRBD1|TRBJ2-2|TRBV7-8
CASSLRQGAVGWTGELFF
TGTGCCAGCAGCTTACGACAGGGGGCGGTCGGATGGACCGGGGAGCTGTTTTTT
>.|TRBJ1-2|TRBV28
CASSNGFLAKSNYGYTF
TGTGCCAGCAGTAACGGGTTTTTAGCGAAGTCAAACTATGGCTACACCTTC
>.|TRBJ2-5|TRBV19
CASSLSAGSFQETQYF
TGTGCCAGTAGTCTTAGCGCGGGGAGTTTCCAAGAGACCCAGTACTTC
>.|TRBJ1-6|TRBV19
CASTPLAAGNSPLHF
TGTGCCAGTACGCCCCTGGCGGCGGGGAATTCACCCCTCCACTTT
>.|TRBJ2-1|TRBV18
CASSPGTLHNEQFF
TGTGCCAGCTCACCAGGTACATTACACAATGAGCAGTTCTTC
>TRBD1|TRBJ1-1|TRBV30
CAGTGVGRTEAFF
TGTGCCGGAACAGGGGTGGGTCGGACTGAAGCTTTCTTT
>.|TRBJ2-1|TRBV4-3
CASSPRISPYNEQFF
TGCGCCAGCAGCCCGAGGATCTCCCCCTACAATGAGCAGTTCTTC
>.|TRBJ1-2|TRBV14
CASSQLVAGGGYTF
TGTGCCAGCAGCCAATTGGTCGCAGGAGGCGGCTACACCTTC
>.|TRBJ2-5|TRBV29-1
CSVLQGGETQYF
TGCAGCGTTTTGCAGGGAGGAGAGACCCAGTACTTC
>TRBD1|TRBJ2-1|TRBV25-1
CASSEGWRTGTRNEQFF
TGTGCCAGCAGTGAAGGGTGGAGGACAGGGACTCGCAATGAGCAGTTCTTC
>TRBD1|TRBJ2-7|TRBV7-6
CASSLGQGAVEQYF
TGTGCCAGCAGCTTAGGACAGGGGGCGGTCGAGCAGTACTTC
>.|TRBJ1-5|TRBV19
CASSARGGSNQPQHF
TGTGCCAGTAGTGCAAGGGGGGGGTCTAATCAGCCCCAGCATTTT
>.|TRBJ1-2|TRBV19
CASTPREGYGYTF
TGTGCCAGTACCCCCAGGGAGGGCTATGGCTACACCTTC
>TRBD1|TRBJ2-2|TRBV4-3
CASSQRRQGGTGELFF
TGCGCCAGCAGCCAACGTAGACAGGGCGGCACCGGGGAGCTGTTTTTT
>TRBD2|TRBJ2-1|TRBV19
CASSRTSGGADEQFF
TGTGCCAGTAGTCGGACTAGCGGGGGGGCCGATGAGCAGTTCTTC
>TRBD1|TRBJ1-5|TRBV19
CASRTGRDAQHF
TGTGCCAGTCGGACAGGCCGGGATGCCCAGCATTTT